This T cell receptor (beta chain) is from a study of tumor-infiltrating lymphocytes in primary liver carcinoma. Unsorted whole blood served as the source of blood RNA, and germline DNA was extracted as well. Chronic HBV infection, which was untreated, was present in the patients. Comment on this clonotype: A junction boundary mismatches the germline segment, possibly from a read error.

Making TCR beta cDNA involved roughly 500 ng total RNA and a constant-region primer. Employing slightly modified ARM-PCR, three nested multiplex PCR rounds were run, and these gave rise to the TCR beta libraries. MiXCR was run by TCRdb on the multiplex PCR reads, yielding one entry per CDR3 protein. This table holds some 190,000 distinct CDR3 sequences, about 60% found once. The receptor was isolated from a man aged 40-55 years with primary liver carcinoma and hepatitis B virus infection. Sequencing was done on a sample of peripheral blood.

Here the CDR3 DNA reads TGTGCCAGCAGCCCTAGCGGTTTCTACGAGCTGTACTTC. This sequence encodes CASSPSGFYELYF. This rearrangement joins TRBV7-8 to TRBJ2-7, with 7 bases aligning to TRBD2. The CDR3 sequence is 13 residues long. Germline lookup yields CDR1 SGHVS and CDR2 FQNEAQ.